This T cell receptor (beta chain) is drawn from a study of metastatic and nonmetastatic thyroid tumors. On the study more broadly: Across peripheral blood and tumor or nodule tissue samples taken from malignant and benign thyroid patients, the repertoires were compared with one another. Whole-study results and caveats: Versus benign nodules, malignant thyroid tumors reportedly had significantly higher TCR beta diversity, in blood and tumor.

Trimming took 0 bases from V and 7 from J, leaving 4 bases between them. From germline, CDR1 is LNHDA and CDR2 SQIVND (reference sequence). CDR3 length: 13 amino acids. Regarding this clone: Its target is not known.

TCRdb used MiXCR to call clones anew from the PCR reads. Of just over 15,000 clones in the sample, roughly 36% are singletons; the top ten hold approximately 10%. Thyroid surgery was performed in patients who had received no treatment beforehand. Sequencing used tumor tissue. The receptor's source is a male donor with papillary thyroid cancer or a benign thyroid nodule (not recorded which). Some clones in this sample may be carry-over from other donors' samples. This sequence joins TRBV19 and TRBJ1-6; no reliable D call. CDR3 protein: CASSIEENSPLHF. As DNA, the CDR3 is TGTGCCAGTAGTATAGAAGAGAATTCACCCCTCCACTTT.